This T cell receptor (beta chain) was captured in a study of OX40 agonist ivuxolimab in advanced cancers. Study as a whole: The drug used for patients, ivuxolimab, was an agonistic anti-OX40 (CD134) antibody. Eligibility admitted prior anti-PD-1, anti-PD-L1 or anti-CTLA-4 therapy; 35% to 40% had some.

Per the germline V gene, CDR1 is LNHDA and CDR2 is SQIVND (reference sequence). The CDR3 is made up of 15 amino acids. V was cut by 9 bases and J by 4 bases, with 21 bases left in between. Libraries were prepared by immunoSEQ multiplex PCR; TCRdb keeps only in-frame clonotypes and omits some of them. The data contain 83,000 or so clones, roughly four fifths of them singletons. This clone was found a few times. Sample: CD4+ or CD8+ T cells sorted from blood, taken in a trial of the OX40 agonist ivuxolimab. The gene calls are TRBV19 and TRBJ1-2; D may be TRBD1 (5 bases). The source is an adult with an advanced solid tumor such as melanoma, head and neck, liver or kidney cancer. The CDR3 protein is CASTDLSGLVYGYTF. CDR3 bases: TGTGCCAGCACCGACTTATCGGGGCTGGTCTATGGCTACACCTTC.